This T cell receptor (beta chain) derives from a study of blood T cell repertoires in COVID-19. Study background: Acute and convalescent COVID-19 samples came from the United States, Italy and Spain. Nucleic acid was either cDNA or gDNA, and it came from T cells, B-cell-depleted T cells, or PBMCs.

This clone was counted once. Trimming pared 5 bases from V and 7 bases from J, leaving 11 bases between. This CDR3 is 12 amino acids long. Authors' data handling: It was from reference gene primer amplification that nucleated cell counts were estimated. TCRdb's table, derived via immunoSEQ multiplex PCR, lists solely in-frame clones and lacks some. D and trimming come from the DNA, and the V and J calls and clone size come from that table. This table holds over 60,000 clones, about 91% found once. The sequence came from a woman aged 50 to 60 with active COVID-19. V and J are TRBV23-1 and TRBJ1-1, with a possible D match to TRBD1 (6 bases). TRBV23-1 belongs to the ORF category, with a function that is uncertain. The sequencing sample was made of peripheral blood. The CDR3 DNA reads as TGCGCCAGCAGTGAAGACAGGAATGAAGCTTTCTTT. Translated: CASSEDRNEAFF.